This TCR beta chain was recovered during a study of blood T cell repertoires in COVID-19. The overall study: The study drew acute and convalescent COVID-19 samples from the United States, Italy and Spain.

Germline assignment: CDR1 GTSNPN and CDR2 SVGIG (reference sequence). This CDR3 has 14 residues. V shed 2 bases and J shed 7 bases, with 14 bases lying between them. The repertoire was sequenced with immunoSEQ multiplex PCR; TCRdb's copy has only in-frame clones and lacks some. The repertoire has about 52,000 clones, approximately 89% of them found once; the top ten carry 9%. The J gene is TRBJ1-4, the V gene TRBV30; no reliable D call. The clonotype was recovered from an older man with active or convalescent COVID-19. Material: peripheral blood. The CDR3 bases are TGTGCCTGGAGTCAAATCGCCCGGAGTGAAAAACTGTTTTTT. Encoded protein: CAWSQIARSEKLFF.